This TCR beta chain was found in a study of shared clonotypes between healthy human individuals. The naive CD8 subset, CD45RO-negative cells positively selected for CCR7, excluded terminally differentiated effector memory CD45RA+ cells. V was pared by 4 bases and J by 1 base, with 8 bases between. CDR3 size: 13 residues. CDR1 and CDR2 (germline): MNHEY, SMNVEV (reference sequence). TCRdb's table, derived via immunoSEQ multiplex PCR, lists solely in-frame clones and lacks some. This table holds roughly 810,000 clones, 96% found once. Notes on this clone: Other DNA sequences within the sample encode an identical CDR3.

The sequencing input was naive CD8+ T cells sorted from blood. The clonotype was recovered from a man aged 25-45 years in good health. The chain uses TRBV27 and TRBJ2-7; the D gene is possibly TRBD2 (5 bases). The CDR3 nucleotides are TGTGCCAGCAGTTCGGGGAGTTCCTACGAGCAGTACTTC. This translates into CASSSGSSYEQYF.